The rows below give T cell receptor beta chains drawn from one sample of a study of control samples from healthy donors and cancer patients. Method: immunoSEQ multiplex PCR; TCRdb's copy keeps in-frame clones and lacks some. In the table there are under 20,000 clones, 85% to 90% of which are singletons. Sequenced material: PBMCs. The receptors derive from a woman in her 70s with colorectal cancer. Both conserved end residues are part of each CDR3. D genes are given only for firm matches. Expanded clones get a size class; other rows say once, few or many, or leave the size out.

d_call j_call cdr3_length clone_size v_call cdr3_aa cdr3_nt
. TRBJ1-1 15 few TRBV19 CASRRYDGGNTEAFF TGTGCCAGTAGGCGTTATGACGGGGGGAACACTGAAGCTTTCTTT
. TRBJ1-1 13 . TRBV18 CASSPKGGTEAFF TGTGCCAGCTCCCCTAAGGGGGGGACTGAAGCTTTCTTT
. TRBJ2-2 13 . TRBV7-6 CASVPGPLGELFF TGTGCCAGCGTCCCGGGCCCCTTAGGGGAGCTGTTTTTT
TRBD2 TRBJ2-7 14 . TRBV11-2 CASSFQAGAYEQYF TGTGCCAGCAGCTTTCAGGCGGGGGCCTACGAGCAGTACTTC
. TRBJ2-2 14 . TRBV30 CAWSDRGRTGELFF TGTGCCTGGAGTGACCGGGGAAGGACCGGGGAGCTGTTTTTT
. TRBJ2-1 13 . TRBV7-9 CASSDRDFNEQFF TGTGCCAGCAGCGACCGGGACTTCAATGAGCAGTTCTTC
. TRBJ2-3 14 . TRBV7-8 CASSFLRAEDTQYF TGTGCCAGCAGCTTCCTTAGGGCCGAGGATACGCAGTATTTT
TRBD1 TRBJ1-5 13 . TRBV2 CASKGTGDQPQHF TGTGCCAGCAAGGGGACAGGGGATCAGCCCCAGCATTTT
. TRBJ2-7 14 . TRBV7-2 CASSLAPGTYEQYF TGTGCCAGCAGCTTAGCACCCGGTACCTACGAGCAGTACTTC
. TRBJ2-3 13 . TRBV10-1 CASKGGASDTQYF TGCGCCAGCAAGGGGGGGGCGTCAGATACGCAGTATTTT
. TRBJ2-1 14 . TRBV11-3 CASSLSGFYNEQFF TGTGCCAGCAGCTTATCTGGTTTCTACAATGAGCAGTTCTTC
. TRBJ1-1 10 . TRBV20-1 CSARGQGAFF TGCAGTGCTAGAGGGCAGGGAGCTTTCTTT
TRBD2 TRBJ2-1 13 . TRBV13 CASLASGRSEQFF TGTGCCAGCTTGGCTAGCGGGAGGAGTGAGCAGTTCTTC
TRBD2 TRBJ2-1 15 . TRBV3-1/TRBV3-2 CASSPTSGPYNEQFF TGTGCCAGCAGCCCGACTAGCGGGCCTTACAATGAGCAGTTCTTC
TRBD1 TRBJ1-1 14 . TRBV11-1 CASSLDRGVAEAFF TGTGCCAGCAGCTTGGACAGGGGAGTGGCTGAAGCTTTCTTT
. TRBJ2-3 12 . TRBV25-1 CASSGTTDTQYF TGTGCCAGCAGTGGGACCACAGATACGCAGTATTTT
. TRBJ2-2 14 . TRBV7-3 CASSPSPGAGELFF TGTGCCAGCAGCCCCAGTCCCGGGGCCGGGGAGCTGTTTTTT
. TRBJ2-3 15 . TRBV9 CASSPRAGSSDTQYF TGTGCCAGCAGCCCACGGGCGGGGAGCTCAGATACGCAGTATTTT
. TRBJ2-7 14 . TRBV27 CASSHGYAAVEQYF TGTGCCAGCAGCCACGGTTACGCCGCCGTCGAGCAGTACTTC
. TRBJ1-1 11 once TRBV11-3 CASSFRSEAFF TGTGCCAGCAGCTTTAGGTCTGAAGCTTTCTTT